Described below is a single T cell receptor (beta chain) sequence and its context. This entry comes from a study of blood T cell repertoires in COVID-19. About the study: The origin of the acute and convalescent COVID-19 samples was the United States, Italy and Spain. PBMCs, B-cell-depleted T cells, or T cells were the source of the cDNA or gDNA that made up the material.

Trimming removed 5 bases at V and 0 bases at J, with 17 bases between. The germline V gene has CDR1 SGHAT and CDR2 FQNNGV. The CDR3 runs 16 residues. Original processing notes: Estimated nucleated cell counts came from reference gene primer amplification. The data were produced by immunoSEQ multiplex PCR, yet TCRdb's version contains in-frame clones alone and is incomplete. V and J calls and clone size are as listed in that table; D and trimming were resolved from the DNA. In the table there are more than 95,000 clones, around 90% of which are singletons. The receptor was derived from a human donor in a cohort sampled during active COVID-19. The rearrangement joins TRBV11-2 to TRBJ2-7; a weak D match, TRBD1 (6 bases). Sequencing input: peripheral blood. Written as DNA, the CDR3 is TGTGCCAGCAGCCAAACGACAGGATACCTCTCCTACGAGCAGTACTTC. It yields the protein CASSQTTGYLSYEQYF.